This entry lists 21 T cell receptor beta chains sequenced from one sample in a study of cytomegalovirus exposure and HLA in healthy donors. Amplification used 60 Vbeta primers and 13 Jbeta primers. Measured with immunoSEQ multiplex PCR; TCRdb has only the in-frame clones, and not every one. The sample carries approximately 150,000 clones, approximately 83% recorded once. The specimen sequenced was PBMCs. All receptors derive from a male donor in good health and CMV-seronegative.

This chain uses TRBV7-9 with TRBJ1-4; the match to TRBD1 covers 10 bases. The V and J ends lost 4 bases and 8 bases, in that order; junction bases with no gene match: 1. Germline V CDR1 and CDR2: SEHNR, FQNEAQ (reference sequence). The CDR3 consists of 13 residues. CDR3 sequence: CASSWDRGEKLFF. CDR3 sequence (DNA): TGTGCCAGCAGCTGGGACAGGGGCGAAAAACTGTTTTTT.

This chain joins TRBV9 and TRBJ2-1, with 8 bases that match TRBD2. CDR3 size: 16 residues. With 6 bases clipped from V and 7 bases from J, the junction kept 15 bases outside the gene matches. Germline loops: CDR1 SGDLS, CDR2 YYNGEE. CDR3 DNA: TGTGCCAGCAACGTCCTGGGACTAGGGGCCATGAATGAGCAGTTCTTC. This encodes CASNVLGLGAMNEQFF.

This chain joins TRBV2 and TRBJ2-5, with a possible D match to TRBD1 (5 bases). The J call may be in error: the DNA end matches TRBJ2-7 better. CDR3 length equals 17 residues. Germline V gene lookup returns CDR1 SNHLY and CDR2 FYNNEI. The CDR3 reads CASTLGARLPLLYEQYF. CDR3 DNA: TGTGCCAGCACCCTTGGGGCTAGGCTTCCCCTTCTGTACGAGCAGTACTTC.

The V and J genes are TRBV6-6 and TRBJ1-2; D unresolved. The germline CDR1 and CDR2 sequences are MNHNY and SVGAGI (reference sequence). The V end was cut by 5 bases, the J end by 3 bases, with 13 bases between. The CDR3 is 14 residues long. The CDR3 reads CASSLYRADYGYTF. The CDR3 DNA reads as TGTGCCAGCAGTCTCTACAGAGCAGACTATGGCTACACCTTC.

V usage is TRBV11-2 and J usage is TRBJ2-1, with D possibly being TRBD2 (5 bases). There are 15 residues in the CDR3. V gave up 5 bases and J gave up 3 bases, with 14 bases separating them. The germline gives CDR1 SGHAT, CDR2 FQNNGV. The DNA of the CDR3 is TGTGCCAGCAGCCCGCGGAGCGGAGACTACAATGAGCAGTTCTTC. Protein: CASSPRSGDYNEQFF.

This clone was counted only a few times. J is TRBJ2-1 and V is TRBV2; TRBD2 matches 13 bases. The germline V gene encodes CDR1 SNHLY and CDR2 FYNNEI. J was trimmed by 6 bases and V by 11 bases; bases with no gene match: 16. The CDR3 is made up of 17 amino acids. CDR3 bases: TGTGCCTGGCCGGGGACTAGCGGGGCAGCTCCTGGCAATGAGCAGTTCTTC. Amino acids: CAWPGTSGAAPGNEQFF. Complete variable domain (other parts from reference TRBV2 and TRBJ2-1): EPEVTQTPSHQVTQMGQEVILRCVPISNHLYFYWYRQILGQKVEFLVSFYNNEISEKSEIFDDQFSVERPDGSNFTLKIRSTKLEDSAMYFCAWPGTSGAAPGNEQFFGPGTRLTVL.

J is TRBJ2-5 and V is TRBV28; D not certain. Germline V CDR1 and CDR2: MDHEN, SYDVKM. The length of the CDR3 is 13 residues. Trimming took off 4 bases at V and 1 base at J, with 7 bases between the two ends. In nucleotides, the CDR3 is TGTGCCAGCAGTTCTCTTTTCCAAGAGACCCAGTACTTC. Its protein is CASSSLFQETQYF.

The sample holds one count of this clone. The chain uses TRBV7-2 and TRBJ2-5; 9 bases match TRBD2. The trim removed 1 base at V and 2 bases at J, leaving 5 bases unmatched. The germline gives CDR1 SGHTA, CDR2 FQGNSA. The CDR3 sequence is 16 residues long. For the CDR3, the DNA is TGTGCCAGCAGCTTAGGCCTAGCGGGGACGCAAGAGACCCAGTACTTC. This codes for CASSLGLAGTQETQYF.

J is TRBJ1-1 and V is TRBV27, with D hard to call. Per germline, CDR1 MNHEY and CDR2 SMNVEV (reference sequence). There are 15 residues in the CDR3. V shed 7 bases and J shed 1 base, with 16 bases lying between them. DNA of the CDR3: TGTGCCAGCAAGTTTGAGGCGGCGGCGAACACTGAAGCTTTCTTT. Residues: CASKFEAAANTEAFF.

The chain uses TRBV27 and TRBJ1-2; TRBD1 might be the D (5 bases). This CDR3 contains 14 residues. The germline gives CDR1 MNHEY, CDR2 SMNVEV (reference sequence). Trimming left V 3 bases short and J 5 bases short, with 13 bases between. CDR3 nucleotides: TGTGCCAGCAGTTTCTCCGGGACTGCTTATGGCTACACCTTC. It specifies CASSFSGTAYGYTF.

The CDR3 here is CASSSGTRGGEQYF. The CDR3 bases are TGTGCCAGCAGTTCCGGGACTCGGGGCGGCGAGCAGTACTTC. The J gene is TRBJ2-5, the V gene TRBV2; D is perhaps TRBD2 (6 bases). The end of the DNA aligns better with TRBJ2-7, so the J call may be wrong. The CDR3 totals 14 residues. CDR1 is SNHLY, CDR2 FYNNEI, per germline.

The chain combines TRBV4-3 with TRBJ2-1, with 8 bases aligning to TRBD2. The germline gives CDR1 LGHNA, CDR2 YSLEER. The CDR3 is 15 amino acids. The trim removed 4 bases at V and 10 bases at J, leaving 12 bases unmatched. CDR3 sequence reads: CASSPPPGGATEQFF. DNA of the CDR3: TGCGCCAGCAGCCCTCCCCCGGGGGGGGCCACAGAGCAGTTCTTC.

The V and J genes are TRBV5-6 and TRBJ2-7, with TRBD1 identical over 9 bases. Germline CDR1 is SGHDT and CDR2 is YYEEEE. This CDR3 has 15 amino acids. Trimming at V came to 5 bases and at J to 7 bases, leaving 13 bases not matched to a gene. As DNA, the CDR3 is TGTGCCAGCAGAGGGAGGGACAGGGCGATGGGGGAGCAGTACTTC. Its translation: CASRGRDRAMGEQYF. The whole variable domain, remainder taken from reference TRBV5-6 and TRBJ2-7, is DAGVTQSPTHLIKTRGQQVTLRCSPKSGHDTVSWYQQALGQGPQFIFQYYEEEERQRGNFPDRFSGHQFPNYSSELNVNALLLGDSALYLCASRGRDRAMGEQYFGPGTRLTVT.

As DNA, the CDR3 is TGTGCCAGCGTATCTGGCGGGAGCACTGAAGCTTTCTTT. Translated, it gives CASVSGGSTEAFF. The rearrangement uses TRBV28 and TRBJ1-1; D is unresolved. This CDR3 contains 13 residues. Trimming left V 8 bases short and J 4 bases short, with 14 bases between. Germline V gives CDR1 MDHEN, CDR2 SYDVKM.

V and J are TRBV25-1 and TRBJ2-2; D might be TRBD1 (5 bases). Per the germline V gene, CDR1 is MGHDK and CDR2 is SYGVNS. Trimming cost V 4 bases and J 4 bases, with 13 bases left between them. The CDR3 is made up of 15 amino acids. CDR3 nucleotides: TGTGCCAGCAGTGCCCGACAGTTCGGCACCGGGGAGCTGTTTTTT. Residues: CASSARQFGTGELFF.

The CDR3 is CASSPSGGPDEQYF. The DNA of the CDR3 is TGTGCCAGCAGTCCGTCGGGGGGACCCGACGAGCAGTACTTC. The rearrangement uses TRBV6-6 and TRBJ2-7; TRBD2 matches at 7 bases. Germline V CDR1 and CDR2: MNHNY, SVGAGI (reference sequence). J gave up 5 bases and V 5 bases, and 9 bases lay outside the gene matches. This CDR3 region has 14 residues.

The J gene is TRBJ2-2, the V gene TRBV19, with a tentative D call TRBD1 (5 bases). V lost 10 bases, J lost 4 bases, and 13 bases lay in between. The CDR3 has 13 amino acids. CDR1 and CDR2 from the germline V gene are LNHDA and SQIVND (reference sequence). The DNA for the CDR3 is TGTGCCACTAAATGGGGCGGCACCGGGGAGCTGTTTTTT. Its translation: CATKWGGTGELFF.

The CDR3: CASSLEDRLNTEAFF. The CDR3 DNA reads TGCGCCAGCAGCTTGGAGGACAGATTGAACACTGAAGCTTTCTTT. The genes are TRBV5-1 and TRBJ1-1; D is perhaps TRBD1 (6 bases). The CDR3 has 15 residues. Germline V lookup: CDR1 SGHRS, CDR2 YFSETQ. Deletions cut 0 bases from V and 0 bases from J, with 9 bases between. The whole variable domain, filled in from reference TRBV5-1 and TRBJ1-1, reads KAGVTQTPRYLIKTRGQQVTLSCSPISGHRSVSWYQQTPGQGLQFLFEYFSETQRNKGNFPGRFSGRQFSNSRSEMNVSTLELGDSALYLCASSLEDRLNTEAFFGQGTRLTVV.

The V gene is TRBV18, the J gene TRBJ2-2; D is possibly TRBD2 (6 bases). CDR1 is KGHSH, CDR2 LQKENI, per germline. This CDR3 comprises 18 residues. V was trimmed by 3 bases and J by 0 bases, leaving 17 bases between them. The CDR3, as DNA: TGTGCCAGCTCACCGATGGCAGGAGGGCTAGCGAACACCGGGGAGCTGTTTTTT. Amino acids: CASSPMAGGLANTGELFF.

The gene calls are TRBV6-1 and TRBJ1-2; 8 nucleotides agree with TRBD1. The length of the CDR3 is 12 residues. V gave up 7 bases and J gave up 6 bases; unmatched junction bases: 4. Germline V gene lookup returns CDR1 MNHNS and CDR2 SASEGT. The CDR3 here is CASKDRADGYTF. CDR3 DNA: TGTGCCAGCAAGGACAGGGCGGATGGCTACACCTTC.

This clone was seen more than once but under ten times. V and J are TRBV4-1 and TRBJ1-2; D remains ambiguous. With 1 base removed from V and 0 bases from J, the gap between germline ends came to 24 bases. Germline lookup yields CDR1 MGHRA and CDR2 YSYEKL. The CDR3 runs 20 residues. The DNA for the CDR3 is TGCGCCAGCAGCCAAGTAGGTCCGCCGTTTGGACGGACTACTAACTATGGCTACACCTTC. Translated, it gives CASSQVGPPFGRTTNYGYTF.